This T cell receptor (beta chain) was obtained from a study of CD8 T cells in cerebrospinal fluid in Alzheimer's disease. Whole-study results and caveats: Compared with controls, mild cognitive impairment or Alzheimer's disease patients showed higher maximum CSF clone percentages.

Participants were all in good physical condition and free of acute infection. CSF cells were profiled by 10X single-cell V(D)J and 5' expression. Each CDR3 protein gets one entry in TCRdb, which reprocessed the 10x single-cell sequencing reads and gives no DNA. The listing records some 710 distinct CDR3 sequences. On this clonotype: Its antigen is unknown.

The receptor was isolated from a human donor with Alzheimer's disease. The sequenced sample consisted of cerebrospinal fluid.

The chain's CDR3 is CASSPPRPEAFF. The chain combines TRBV10-2 with TRBJ1-1. CDR3 size: 12 residues. Germline lookup yields CDR1 WSHSY and CDR2 SAAADI.